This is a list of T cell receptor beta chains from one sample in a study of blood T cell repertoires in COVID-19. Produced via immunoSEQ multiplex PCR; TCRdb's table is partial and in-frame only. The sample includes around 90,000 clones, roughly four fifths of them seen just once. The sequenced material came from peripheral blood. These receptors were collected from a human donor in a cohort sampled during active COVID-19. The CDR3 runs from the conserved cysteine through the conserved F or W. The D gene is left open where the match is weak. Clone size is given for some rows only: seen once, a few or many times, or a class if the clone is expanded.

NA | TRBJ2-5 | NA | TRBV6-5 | CASSYSGGGETQYF | TGTGCCAGCAGTTACTCGGGAGGGGGGGAGACCCAGTACTTC
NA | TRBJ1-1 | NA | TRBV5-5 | CASSWGGGLNTEAFF | TGTGCCAGCAGCTGGGGCGGGGGCTTGAACACTGAAGCTTTCTTT
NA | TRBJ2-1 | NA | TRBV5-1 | CASSLVPEWQFF | TGCGCCAGCAGCTTGGTCCCAGAATGGCAGTTCTTC
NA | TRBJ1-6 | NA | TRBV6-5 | CASSYSGGRANSPLHF | TGTGCCAGCAGTTACTCGGGGGGGCGAGCTAATTCACCCCTCCACTTT
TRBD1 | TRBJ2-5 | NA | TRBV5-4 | CASSARDRGGGETQYF | TGTGCCAGCAGCGCCCGGGACAGGGGAGGGGGAGAGACCCAGTACTTC
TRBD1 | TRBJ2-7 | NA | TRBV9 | CASSVEGQGAYEQYF | TGTGCCAGCAGCGTAGAGGGACAGGGGGCGTACGAGCAGTACTTC
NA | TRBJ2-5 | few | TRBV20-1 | CSAREEQTQYF | TGCAGTGCTAGAGAGGAGCAGACCCAGTACTTC
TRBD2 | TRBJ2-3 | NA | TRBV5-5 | CASSLATSGSTDTQYF | TGTGCCAGCAGCTTGGCCACTAGCGGGTCCACAGATACGCAGTATTTT
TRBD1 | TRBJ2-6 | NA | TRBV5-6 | CASSFQGAQSGANVLTF | TGTGCCAGCAGTTTCCAGGGGGCACAGTCTGGGGCCAACGTCCTGACTTTC
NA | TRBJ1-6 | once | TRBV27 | CASSSQGFSPLHF | TGTGCCAGCAGTTCCCAGGGGTTCTCACCCCTCCACTTT
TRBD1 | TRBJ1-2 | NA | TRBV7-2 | CASSLGPGQAYGYTF | TGTGCCAGCAGCTTAGGGCCGGGACAGGCCTATGGCTACACCTTC
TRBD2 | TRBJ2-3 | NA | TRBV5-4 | CASSLGSGAADTQYF | TGTGCCAGCAGCTTGGGGAGCGGGGCCGCAGATACGCAGTATTTT
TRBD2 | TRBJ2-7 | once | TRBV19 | CASSTQRGHSYEQYF | TGTGCCAGTAGTACCCAGCGGGGCCACTCCTACGAGCAGTACTTC
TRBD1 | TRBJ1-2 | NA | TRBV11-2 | CASSSSQGTGYTF | TGTGCCAGCAGCTCGTCACAGGGGACTGGCTACACCTTC
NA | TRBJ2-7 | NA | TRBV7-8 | CASRSGGSIYEQYF | TGTGCCAGCAGATCTGGGGGGTCAATCTACGAGCAGTACTTC
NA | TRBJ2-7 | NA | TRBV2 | CASSLYRVTYEQYF | TGTGCCAGCAGTTTGTACAGGGTTACCTACGAGCAGTACTTC
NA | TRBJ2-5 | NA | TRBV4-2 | CASSLRTGRVETQYF | TGTGCCAGCAGCCTACGGACAGGGAGGGTAGAGACCCAGTACTTC
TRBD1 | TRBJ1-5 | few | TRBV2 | CASSAQGAQPQHF | TGTGCCAGCAGTGCCCAGGGGGCTCAGCCCCAGCATTTT
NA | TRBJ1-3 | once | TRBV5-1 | CASSLVATPGNTIYF | TGCGCCAGCAGCTTGGTGGCAACCCCTGGAAACACCATATATTTT
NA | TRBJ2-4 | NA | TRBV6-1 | CASSGSTTLAKNIQYF | TGTGCCAGCAGTGGCTCCACAACGCTAGCCAAAAACATTCAGTACTTC
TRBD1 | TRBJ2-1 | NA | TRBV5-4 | CASSPGTGDRGNEQFF | TGTGCCAGCAGCCCCGGGACAGGGGACCGGGGAAATGAGCAGTTCTTC
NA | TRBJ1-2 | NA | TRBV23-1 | CASSQSWAGVNGYTF | TGCGCCAGCAGTCAATCGTGGGCAGGGGTAAATGGCTACACCTTC
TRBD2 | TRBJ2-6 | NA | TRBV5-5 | CASTFGLAGVSGANVLTF | TGTGCCAGCACCTTCGGACTAGCGGGAGTCTCTGGGGCCAACGTCCTGACTTTC
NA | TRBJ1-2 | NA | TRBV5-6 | CASSPGFYGYTF | TGTGCCAGCAGCCCCGGGTTCTATGGCTACACCTTC
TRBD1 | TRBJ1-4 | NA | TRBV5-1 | CASSLLGTGDSRLFF | TGCGCCAGCAGCTTGCTGGGGACAGGGGATAGCAGACTGTTTTTT
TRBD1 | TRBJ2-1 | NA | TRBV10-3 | CAISESDRVYEQFF | TGTGCCATCAGTGAGTCAGACAGGGTCTATGAGCAGTTCTTC
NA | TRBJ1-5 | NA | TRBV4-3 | CASSQDRFNQPQHF | TGCGCCAGCAGCCAAGACCGTTTCAATCAGCCCCAGCATTTT
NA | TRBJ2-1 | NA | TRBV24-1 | CATSGLGEQFF | TGTGCCACCAGTGGACTCGGTGAGCAGTTCTTC
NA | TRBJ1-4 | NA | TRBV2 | CASSVLREREKLFF | TGTGCCAGCAGTGTCCTCCGGGAGAGGGAAAAACTGTTTTTT
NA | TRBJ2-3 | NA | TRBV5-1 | CASSLAVGGTDTQYF | TGCGCCAGCAGCTTGGCCGTAGGGGGCACAGATACGCAGTATTTT
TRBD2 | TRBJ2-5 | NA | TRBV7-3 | CASSLGGGYQETQYF | TGTGCCAGCAGCTTAGGCGGGGGGTACCAAGAGACCCAGTACTTC
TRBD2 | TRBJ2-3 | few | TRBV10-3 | CAISESGSGGVTQYF | TGTGCCATCAGTGAGTCGGGTAGCGGGGGGGTCACGCAGTATTTT
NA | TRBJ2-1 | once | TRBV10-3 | CAISLAPTYNEQFF | TGTGCCATCAGTCTAGCGCCCACCTACAATGAGCAGTTCTTC
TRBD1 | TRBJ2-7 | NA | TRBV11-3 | CASSLSGTGYYEQYF | TGTGCCAGCAGCTTATCCGGGACAGGGTACTACGAGCAGTACTTC
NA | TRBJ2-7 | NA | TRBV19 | CASSAWSSSYEQYF | TGTGCCAGCAGTGCCTGGTCTAGCTCCTACGAGCAGTACTTC
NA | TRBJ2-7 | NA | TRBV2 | CASSAVGGESKEYF | TGTGCCAGCAGTGCAGTGGGGGGTGAATCAAAAGAGTACTTC
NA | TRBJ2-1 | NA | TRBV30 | CAWSVRGGGHYNEQFF | TGTGCCTGGAGTGTACGGGGCGGGGGACACTACAATGAGCAGTTCTTC
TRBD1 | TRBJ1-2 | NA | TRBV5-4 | CASSLEVEGAGYTF | TGTGCCAGCAGCTTGGAGGTGGAGGGGGCTGGCTACACCTTC
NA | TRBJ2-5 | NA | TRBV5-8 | CASSLKQVGTQYF | TGTGCCAGCAGCTTGAAGCAGGTCGGGACCCAGTACTTC